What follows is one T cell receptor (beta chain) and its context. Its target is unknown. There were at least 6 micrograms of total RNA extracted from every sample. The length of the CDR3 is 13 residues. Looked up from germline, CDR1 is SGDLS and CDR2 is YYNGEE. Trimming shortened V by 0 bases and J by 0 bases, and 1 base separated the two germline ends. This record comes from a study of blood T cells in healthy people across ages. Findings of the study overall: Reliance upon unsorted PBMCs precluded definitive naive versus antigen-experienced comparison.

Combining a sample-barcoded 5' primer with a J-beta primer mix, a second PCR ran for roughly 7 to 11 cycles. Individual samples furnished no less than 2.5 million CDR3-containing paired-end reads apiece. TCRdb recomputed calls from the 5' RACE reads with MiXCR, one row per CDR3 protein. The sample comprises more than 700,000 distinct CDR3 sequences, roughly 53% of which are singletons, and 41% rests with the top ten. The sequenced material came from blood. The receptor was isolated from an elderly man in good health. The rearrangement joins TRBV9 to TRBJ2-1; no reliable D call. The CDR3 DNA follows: TGTGCCAGCAGCGTAGCCTCCTACAATGAGCAGTTCTTC. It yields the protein CASSVASYNEQFF.